This is a list of T cell receptor beta chains from one sample in a study of T cell responses to AZD1222 COVID-19 vaccine. Clones were sequenced by immunoSEQ multiplex PCR, and TCRdb holds only the in-frame ones, with some missing. The sample includes 150,000 to 200,000 clones, 94% of them seen just once. Sequencing was performed on peripheral blood, taken on day 0 of AZD1222 vaccination. These receptors all stem from an adult in good health. Both conserved end residues are part of each CDR3. Fields, in order: V gene, clone size, D gene, J gene, CDR3 DNA, CDR3 protein. A D gene is named only where the DNA matches it firmly. Size values are once, few and many counts, or a class for expanded clones, and some rows have none.

V gene: TRBV5-5; clone size: .; D gene: .; J gene: TRBJ1-6; CDR3 DNA: TGTGCCAGCAGCTTGAGTGGGCTTGGTAATTCACCCCTCCACTTT; CDR3 protein: CASSLSGLGNSPLHF
V gene: TRBV6-4; clone size: .; D gene: .; J gene: TRBJ1-1; CDR3 DNA: TGTGCCAGCTCCCTGGACAGTTTGAACACTGAAGCTTTCTTT; CDR3 protein: CASSLDSLNTEAFF
V gene: TRBV3-1/TRBV3-2; clone size: .; D gene: .; J gene: TRBJ2-7; CDR3 DNA: TGTGCCAGCAGCCAAAGAGGCGCCTACGAGCAGTACTTC; CDR3 protein: CASSQRGAYEQYF
V gene: TRBV21-1; clone size: once; D gene: .; J gene: TRBJ1-1; CDR3 DNA: TGTGCCAGCAGCACAGGACAGGGGAGTGAAGCTTTCTTT; CDR3 protein: CASSTGQGSEAFF
V gene: TRBV19; clone size: .; D gene: .; J gene: TRBJ1-5; CDR3 DNA: TGTGCCAGTAAACTGGACGGGAATCAGCCCCAGCATTTT; CDR3 protein: CASKLDGNQPQHF
V gene: TRBV7-9; clone size: .; D gene: TRBD1; J gene: TRBJ2-1; CDR3 DNA: TGTGCCAGCAGCTTGACCCTAGGACAGGCATATAACTCCTACAATGAGCAGTTCTTC; CDR3 protein: CASSLTLGQAYNSYNEQFF
V gene: TRBV5-1; clone size: .; D gene: .; J gene: TRBJ2-3; CDR3 DNA: TGCGCCAGCAGCGAAGAGAGACAAGATACGCAGTATTTT; CDR3 protein: CASSEERQDTQYF
V gene: TRBV21-1; clone size: .; D gene: .; J gene: TRBJ1-4; CDR3 DNA: TGTGCCAGCAGCGGAGGTACTGAAAAACTGTTTTTT; CDR3 protein: CASSGGTEKLFF
V gene: TRBV2; clone size: .; D gene: .; J gene: TRBJ2-7; CDR3 DNA: TGTGCCAGCACCCCAGCAGGGGACTACGAGCAGTACTTC; CDR3 protein: CASTPAGDYEQYF
V gene: TRBV7-9; clone size: once; D gene: .; J gene: TRBJ2-1; CDR3 DNA: TGTGCCAGCAGCTTAACTGCTGCGGGAACGGGCAATGAGCAGTTCTTC; CDR3 protein: CASSLTAAGTGNEQFF
V gene: TRBV5-5; clone size: .; D gene: TRBD1; J gene: TRBJ1-5; CDR3 DNA: TGTGCCAGCAGCGACGGGACAGTTGGCAATCAGCCCCAGCATTTT; CDR3 protein: CASSDGTVGNQPQHF
V gene: TRBV5-4; clone size: .; D gene: .; J gene: TRBJ1-3; CDR3 DNA: TGTGCCAGCAGCTTGGTCGGGGTACGAAACTCTGGAAACACCATATATTTT; CDR3 protein: CASSLVGVRNSGNTIYF
V gene: TRBV18; clone size: .; D gene: TRBD2; J gene: TRBJ2-2; CDR3 DNA: TGTGCCAGCTCACCCCCAGCTAGCGGGATGGGCACCGGGGAGCTGTTTTTT; CDR3 protein: CASSPPASGMGTGELFF
V gene: TRBV5-4; clone size: .; D gene: TRBD2; J gene: TRBJ2-1; CDR3 DNA: TGTGCCAGCAGCTTGTCTAGCGGGAGGCATGAGCAGTTCTTC; CDR3 protein: CASSLSSGRHEQFF
V gene: TRBV30; clone size: .; D gene: .; J gene: TRBJ1-5; CDR3 DNA: TGTGCCTGGAGTCGGGACATTAACCAGCCCCAGCATTTT; CDR3 protein: CAWSRDINQPQHF
V gene: TRBV10-3; clone size: .; D gene: .; J gene: TRBJ1-1; CDR3 DNA: TGTGCCATCAGTGAGTTTCCCTTGAACACTGAAGCTTTCTTT; CDR3 protein: CAISEFPLNTEAFF
V gene: TRBV2; clone size: few; D gene: .; J gene: TRBJ2-7; CDR3 DNA: TGTGCCAGCAGTGACCGCACTAGTTCCGAGCAGTACTTC; CDR3 protein: CASSDRTSSEQYF
V gene: TRBV7-8; clone size: .; D gene: .; J gene: TRBJ1-2; CDR3 DNA: TGTGCCAGCAGCTTAGAGGCCTCCCGGCAGCGCACTAACTATGGCTACACCTTC; CDR3 protein: CASSLEASRQRTNYGYTF
V gene: TRBV27; clone size: once; D gene: .; J gene: TRBJ2-7; CDR3 DNA: TGTGCCAGCAGTTTTATTCGGGGCGAGCAGTACTTC; CDR3 protein: CASSFIRGEQYF
V gene: TRBV7-9; clone size: .; D gene: TRBD2; J gene: TRBJ2-1; CDR3 DNA: TGTGCCAGCAGCTTAAGGCGGGAGGGCCCCCCATCATTGAATGAGCAGTTCTTC; CDR3 protein: CASSLRREGPPSLNEQFF
V gene: TRBV7-9; clone size: .; D gene: TRBD2; J gene: TRBJ2-7; CDR3 DNA: TGTGCCAGCAGTTTCACTAGCGGGAGGGCCGACGAGCAGTACTTC; CDR3 protein: CASSFTSGRADEQYF
V gene: TRBV19; clone size: .; D gene: TRBD1; J gene: TRBJ1-1; CDR3 DNA: TGTGCCAGTAGTATCCCGACAGGGAGCACTGAAGCTTTCTTT; CDR3 protein: CASSIPTGSTEAFF
V gene: TRBV5-1; clone size: .; D gene: .; J gene: TRBJ1-1; CDR3 DNA: TGCGCCAGCAGCCGCGTCGGTTTGAGAGCAGGGGACACTGAAGCTTTCTTT; CDR3 protein: CASSRVGLRAGDTEAFF
V gene: TRBV7-9; clone size: .; D gene: .; J gene: TRBJ1-4; CDR3 DNA: TGTGCCAGCAGCTTAGGGATCGTCCTCAATGAAAAACTGTTTTTT; CDR3 protein: CASSLGIVLNEKLFF
V gene: TRBV29-1; clone size: few; D gene: .; J gene: TRBJ1-1; CDR3 DNA: TGCAGCGTTGGGCACTCCAGCGACACTGAAGCTTTCTTT; CDR3 protein: CSVGHSSDTEAFF
V gene: TRBV29-1; clone size: .; D gene: TRBD1; J gene: TRBJ2-2; CDR3 DNA: TGCAGCGGACAGGGCGTCACGAACACCGGGGAGCTGTTTTTT; CDR3 protein: CSGQGVTNTGELFF
V gene: TRBV27; clone size: .; D gene: .; J gene: TRBJ1-2; CDR3 DNA: TGTGCCAGCAGTTTCACAAGTAACTATGGCTACACCTTC; CDR3 protein: CASSFTSNYGYTF
V gene: TRBV3-1/TRBV3-2; clone size: .; D gene: .; J gene: TRBJ2-7; CDR3 DNA: TGTGCCAGCAGCCAAGGTTTCGGACTACCACCCTACGAGCAGTACTTC; CDR3 protein: CASSQGFGLPPYEQYF
V gene: TRBV12-5; clone size: .; D gene: .; J gene: TRBJ1-2; CDR3 DNA: TGTGCTAGTGGTTTGGTACTCTCCGCTGAGGTCTATGGCTACACCTTC; CDR3 protein: CASGLVLSAEVYGYTF
V gene: TRBV4-1; clone size: few; D gene: .; J gene: TRBJ1-6; CDR3 DNA: TGCGCCAGCAGCCACGACAGTTATAATTCACCCCTCCACTTT; CDR3 protein: CASSHDSYNSPLHF
V gene: TRBV5-4; clone size: .; D gene: .; J gene: TRBJ2-1; CDR3 DNA: TGTGCCAGCAGCGGCGGGACCCAGGGCTATGAGCAGTTCTTC; CDR3 protein: CASSGGTQGYEQFF
V gene: TRBV12-3/TRBV12-4; clone size: .; D gene: .; J gene: TRBJ1-6; CDR3 DNA: TGTGCCAGCAGTTTGACCAGTGATTCACCCCTCCACTTT; CDR3 protein: CASSLTSDSPLHF
V gene: TRBV6-6; clone size: .; D gene: .; J gene: TRBJ2-1; CDR3 DNA: TGTGCCGCCCGCACTAGCAGTTACAATGAGCAGTTCTTC; CDR3 protein: CAARTSSYNEQFF
V gene: TRBV5-1; clone size: .; D gene: .; J gene: TRBJ1-5; CDR3 DNA: TGCGCCAGCAGCTTGGACAGTCATAGCAATCAGCCCCAGCATTTT; CDR3 protein: CASSLDSHSNQPQHF
V gene: TRBV29-1; clone size: once; D gene: TRBD1; J gene: TRBJ2-5; CDR3 DNA: TGCAGCGTTCGAACAGGGGTTTGGGAGACCCAGTACTTC; CDR3 protein: CSVRTGVWETQYF
V gene: TRBV28; clone size: .; D gene: .; J gene: TRBJ1-2; CDR3 DNA: TGTGCCAGCAGTCCATCGGACAAAAACTATGGCTACACCTTC; CDR3 protein: CASSPSDKNYGYTF
V gene: TRBV6-5; clone size: .; D gene: TRBD1; J gene: TRBJ1-1; CDR3 DNA: TGTGCCAGCAGGCTTAACCAGGGGGGGAACACTGAAGCTTTCTTT; CDR3 protein: CASRLNQGGNTEAFF
V gene: TRBV28; clone size: .; D gene: TRBD1; J gene: TRBJ1-2; CDR3 DNA: TGTGCCGAGGGAGACAGGGGGTCCGGCTACACCTTC; CDR3 protein: CAEGDRGSGYTF
V gene: TRBV2; clone size: .; D gene: TRBD1; J gene: TRBJ2-5; CDR3 DNA: TGTGCCAGCAGCGCAGACAGGGTGGGTGGGACCCAGTACTTC; CDR3 protein: CASSADRVGGTQYF
V gene: TRBV7-8; clone size: .; D gene: .; J gene: TRBJ2-1; CDR3 DNA: TGTGCCAGCAGCTTAAGCCGGGACTGGTACAATGAGCAGTTCTTC; CDR3 protein: CASSLSRDWYNEQFF
V gene: TRBV27; clone size: .; D gene: .; J gene: TRBJ2-2; CDR3 DNA: TGTGCCAGCAGTTTATCCCCAGGTGGCGAGGGGAACACCGGGGAGCTGTTTTTT; CDR3 protein: CASSLSPGGEGNTGELFF
V gene: TRBV10-3; clone size: .; D gene: TRBD1; J gene: TRBJ1-4; CDR3 DNA: TGTGCCACCTGCAGGGGACAGATTAATGAAAAACTGTTTTTT; CDR3 protein: CATCRGQINEKLFF
V gene: TRBV15; clone size: .; D gene: TRBD1; J gene: TRBJ2-5; CDR3 DNA: TGTGCCACCAGCAGAGAAAAATTACAGGGGTGGGAGACCCAGTACTTC; CDR3 protein: CATSREKLQGWETQYF
V gene: TRBV7-8; clone size: .; D gene: .; J gene: TRBJ1-1; CDR3 DNA: TGTGCCAGCAGCTCAGACCCACAGGCTGAAGCTTTCTTT; CDR3 protein: CASSSDPQAEAFF
V gene: TRBV5-4; clone size: .; D gene: .; J gene: TRBJ1-6; CDR3 DNA: TGTGCCAGCAGCTTGGATGTGGCCTCCCTCCACTTT; CDR3 protein: CASSLDVASLHF
V gene: TRBV7-2; clone size: once; D gene: .; J gene: TRBJ2-7; CDR3 DNA: TGTGCCAGCAGCTCCTGGACAGCCTACGAGCAGTACTTC; CDR3 protein: CASSSWTAYEQYF
V gene: TRBV6-5; clone size: once; D gene: .; J gene: TRBJ2-1; CDR3 DNA: TGTGCCAGCAGCCCCCCGGACCTAAACAATGAGCAGTTCTTC; CDR3 protein: CASSPPDLNNEQFF